This T cell receptor (beta chain) was recovered during a study of shared clonotypes between healthy human individuals. Assay: immunoSEQ multiplex PCR; the TCRdb copy retains only in-frame clones and omits some. The sample comprises about 2.3 million clones, roughly 92% of which are singletons, and about 0.36% rests with the top ten. The CDR3 totals 16 residues. Losses at the gene ends were 0 bases for V and 5 bases for J; bases not matched to a gene: 7. Germline-derived CDR1 and CDR2 are ENHRY and SYGVKD. The sequence was obtained from a young man in good health. Some clones in this sample may be carry-over from other donors' samples. Source material: naive CD4+ T cells from PBMCs. Indicated subset: CD45RA+ positively selected. The chain is built from TRBV10-3 and TRBJ2-7; the match to TRBD1 covers 10 bases. The CDR3 DNA follows: TGTGCCATCAGTGAGTCGTGGGGGACAGGGGTCCACGAGCAGTACTTC. Translated: CAISESWGTGVHEQYF.